This entry lists 12 T cell receptor beta chains sequenced from one sample in a study of T cell repertoires in cytomegalovirus infection. TCRdb analysed the reads with MiXCR anew, one entry per CDR3 protein. This table has around 70,000 distinct CDR3 sequences, about 27% appearing once. Antigens of these TCRs are unknown. The sequencing here drew on CD8+ T cells from cultured PBMCs, taken from culture after CMV antigen stimulation. The receptors come from a human donor in good health (CMV status not recorded). Some clones in this sample may be carry-over from other donors' samples.

This sequence joins TRBV4-1 and TRBJ1-2; no clear D. Germline V gene data show CDR1 as MGHRA and CDR2 as YSYEKL. This CDR3 is built from 16 residues. Trimming cost V 0 bases and J 0 bases, with 11 bases left between them. Here the CDR3 reads CASSQDLGISNYGYTF. For the CDR3, the DNA is TGCGCCAGCAGCCAAGATTTAGGGATCTCTAACTATGGCTACACCTTC.

The V and J genes are TRBV28 and TRBJ1-4; D gene ambiguous. The CDR3 runs to 14 residues. Germline-derived CDR1 and CDR2 are MDHEN and SYDVKM. With 4 bases removed from V and 4 bases from J, the gap between germline ends came to 10 bases. DNA for the CDR3: TGTGCCAGCAGTTCCCTTCAGGATAATGAAAAACTGTTTTTT. It translates to CASSSLQDNEKLFF.

The genes are TRBV5-4 and TRBJ1-1, with a possible D match to TRBD1 (5 bases). Trimming pared 2 bases from V and 2 bases from J, leaving 10 bases between. This CDR3 is 14 amino acids long. Germline V gene lookup returns CDR1 SGHNT and CDR2 YYREEE (reference sequence). This CDR3 is CASSLSGANTEAFF. As DNA, the CDR3 is TGTGCCAGCAGCTTATCTGGGGCAAACACTGAAGCTTTCTTT.

The table lists this clonotype with a few counts. The chain employs TRBV11-2 and TRBJ2-2; TRBD1 agrees at 8 bases. Losses at the gene ends were 5 bases for V and 3 bases for J; bases not matched to a gene: 8. The CDR3 loop spans 16 amino acids. Per the germline V gene, CDR1 is SGHAT and CDR2 is FQNNGV. CDR3 residues: CASSTAGTGDTGELFF. In nucleotides, the CDR3 is TGTGCCAGCAGCACGGCGGGGACAGGCGACACCGGGGAGCTGTTTTTT.

This rearrangement joins TRBV6-2 or TRBV6-3 to TRBJ1-5, with 10 bases that match TRBD1. Looked up from germline, CDR1 is MNHEY and CDR2 is SVGEGT. V dropped 7 bases and J dropped 6; count of bases not matched to a gene: 9. CDR3 length: 15 residues. The CDR3 loop is CASNLGQGFRQPQHF. In DNA, the CDR3 is TGTGCCAGCAATCTGGGACAGGGGTTCCGTCAGCCCCAGCATTTT.

The chain recombines TRBV27 with TRBJ2-1, with D perhaps TRBD1 (6 bases). CDR3 length: 14 residues. The V end was cut by 3 bases, the J end by 5 bases, with 11 bases between. Germline CDR1 reads MNHEY; CDR2 reads SMNVEV (reference sequence). The CDR3 DNA is TGTGCCAGCAGTTTTACTAGGGGGAACAATGAGCAGTTCTTC. Protein: CASSFTRGNNEQFF.

This clonotype occurred many times. The chain joins TRBV27 to TRBJ1-5, with 11 bases fitting TRBD1. This CDR3 comprises 15 residues. The germline CDR1 and CDR2 sequences are MNHEY and SMNVEV (reference sequence). Trimming cost V 6 bases and J 4 bases; bases outside gene matches: 5. CDR3 nucleotide sequence: TGTGCCAGCAGCTTAGGGACAGGGGGGAATCAGCCCCAGCATTTT. Translating it yields CASSLGTGGNQPQHF.

At least ten counts were recorded for this clonotype. The chain links TRBV28 to TRBJ1-6, with a possible D match to TRBD1 (5 bases). This CDR3 has 15 amino acids. V was clipped by 6 bases and J by 9 bases, with 18 bases between them. CDR1 and CDR2 from the germline V gene are MDHEN and SYDVKM. CDR3 in DNA: TGTGCCAGCAGGATATCGGGGGGGTCAGGTTCACCCCTCCACTTT. Protein product: CASRISGGSGSPLHF.

The V and J genes are TRBV29-1 and TRBJ1-1, with TRBD1 as a possible D gene (5 bases). In germline, CDR1 is SQVTM, CDR2 ANQGSEA. V was trimmed by 2 bases and J by 5 bases, leaving 12 bases between them. The length of the CDR3 is 13 residues. The CDR3 DNA follows: TGCAGCGTTGAACGGGGGGAAGCGACTGAAGCTTTCTTT. Protein: CSVERGEATEAFF.

The chain recombines TRBV6-2 or TRBV6-3 with TRBJ1-1; unclear D gene. CDR3 length: 16 residues. The V end was cut by 4 bases, the J end by 0 bases, with 15 bases between. Germline lookup yields CDR1 MNHEY and CDR2 SVGEGT. CDR3 in amino acids: CASSSNERTLNTEAFF. DNA of the CDR3: TGTGCCAGCAGTTCCAATGAGAGGACCTTGAACACTGAAGCTTTCTTT.

There are a few counts of this clonotype. CDR3 sequence reads: CASSLADRSGDQPQHF. CDR3 DNA sequence: TGTGCCAGCAGCTTAGCGGACAGGAGCGGGGATCAGCCCCAGCATTTT. The V gene is TRBV7-9, the J gene TRBJ1-5, with TRBD1 matching 7 bases. The CDR3 has 16 residues. The J segment lost 5 bases and the V segment lost 0 bases, leaving 7 bases of the junction unmatched. CDR1 is SEHNR, CDR2 FQNEAQ, per germline (reference sequence).

This clonotype was seen many times. The gene calls are TRBV12-5 and TRBJ2-5; possibly TRBD1 or TRBD2 for D (5 bases each). Germline CDR1 reads LGHNT; CDR2 reads FRNRAP. The CDR3 is 17 amino acids. Trimming pared 3 bases from V and 3 bases from J, leaving 20 bases between. The CDR3 is CASGFPQAARGEETQYF. The CDR3 DNA is TGTGCTAGTGGTTTCCCCCAGGCCGCAAGGGGAGAAGAGACCCAGTACTTC.